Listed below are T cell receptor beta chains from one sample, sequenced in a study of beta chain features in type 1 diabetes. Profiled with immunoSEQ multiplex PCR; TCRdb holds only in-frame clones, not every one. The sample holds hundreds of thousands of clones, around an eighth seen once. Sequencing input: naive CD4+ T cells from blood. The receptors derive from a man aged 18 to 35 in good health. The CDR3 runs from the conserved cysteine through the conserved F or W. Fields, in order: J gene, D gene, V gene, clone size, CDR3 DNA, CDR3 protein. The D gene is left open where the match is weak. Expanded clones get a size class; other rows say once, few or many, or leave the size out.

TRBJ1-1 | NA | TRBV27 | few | TGTGCCAGCAGCGCCCCAGGGAACACTGAAGCTTTCTTT | CASSAPGNTEAFF
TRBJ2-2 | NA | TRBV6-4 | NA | TGTGCCAGCAGTGACGTATATAGCACCGGGGAGCTGTTTTTT | CASSDVYSTGELFF
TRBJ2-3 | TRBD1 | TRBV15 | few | TGTGCCACCAGCAGATCGAAAGGACAGGGGGCAGGAGATACGCAGTATTTT | CATSRSKGQGAGDTQYF
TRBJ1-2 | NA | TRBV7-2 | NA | TGTGCCAGCAGACCGTGGGGGACTCATGGCTACACCTTC | CASRPWGTHGYTF
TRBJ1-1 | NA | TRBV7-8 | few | TGTGCCAGCAGCACCATCCGGGGGATGAACACTGAAGCTTTCTTT | CASSTIRGMNTEAFF
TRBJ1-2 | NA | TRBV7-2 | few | TGTGCCAGCAGCTTACGCAGGGGCCGAAATAACTATGGCTACACCTTC | CASSLRRGRNNYGYTF
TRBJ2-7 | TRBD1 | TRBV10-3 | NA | TGTGCCACCGAGGGACAGGGGTCCTACGAGCAGTACTTC | CATEGQGSYEQYF
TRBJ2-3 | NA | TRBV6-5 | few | TGTGCCAGCAGTTACGGAGCCTCCACAGATACGCAGTATTTT | CASSYGASTDTQYF
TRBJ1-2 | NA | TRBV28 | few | TGTGCCAGCACCTCGGGTGACAGGCTAGATGGCTACACCTTC | CASTSGDRLDGYTF
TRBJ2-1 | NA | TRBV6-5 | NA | TGTGCCAGCAGCAGGGTCTCCGGTGAGCAGTTCTTC | CASSRVSGEQFF
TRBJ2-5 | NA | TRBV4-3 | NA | TGCGCCAGCAGCCAAGATCGGGGGAGGGAGACCCAGTACTTC | CASSQDRGRETQYF
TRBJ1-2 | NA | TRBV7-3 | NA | TGTGCCAGCAGCCTCTCGACTGGGGGGGGCTACACCTTC | CASSLSTGGGYTF
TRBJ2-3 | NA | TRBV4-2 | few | TGTGCCAGCAGCCAACTGTCGGGAGACTCGGTGAATACGCAGTATTTT | CASSQLSGDSVNTQYF
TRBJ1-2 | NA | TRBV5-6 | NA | TGTGCCAGCAGCCGGGGGTGGGAGAACTATGGCTACACCTTC | CASSRGWENYGYTF
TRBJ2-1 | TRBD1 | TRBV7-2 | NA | TGTGCCAGCAGCTTAGCAGGGGGCGCAGCAACCCTTACCTACAATGAGCAGTTCTTC | CASSLAGGAATLTYNEQFF
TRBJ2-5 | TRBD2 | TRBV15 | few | TGTGCCACCAGCGCTTCCCTCAGGGGGCTGGGACTAGCGGGGCGCCAAGAGACCCAGTACTTC | CATSASLRGLGLAGRQETQYF
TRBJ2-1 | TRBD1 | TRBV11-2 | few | TGTGCCAGCACCCGGGACAGGGGTCATGAGCAGTTCTTC | CASTRDRGHEQFF
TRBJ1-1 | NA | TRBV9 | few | TGTGCCAGCAGCGTAGGTAACAGAATGAACACTGAAGCTTTCTTT | CASSVGNRMNTEAFF
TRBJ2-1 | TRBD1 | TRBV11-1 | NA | TGTGCCAGCAGCTTAGGAGGACAGGGGGGTTTGGATGAGCAGTTCTTC | CASSLGGQGGLDEQFF
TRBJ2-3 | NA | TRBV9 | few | TGTGCCAGCAGCGTACAGGGAGATACGCAGTATTTT | CASSVQGDTQYF
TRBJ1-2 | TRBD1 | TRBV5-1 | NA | TGCGCCAGCAGCTGGGGGATCGGGACAGATGGAAACGGCTACACCTTC | CASSWGIGTDGNGYTF
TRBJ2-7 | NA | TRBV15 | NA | TGTGCCACCAGCAGAGATCCGGGGTACGAGCAGTACTTC | CATSRDPGYEQYF
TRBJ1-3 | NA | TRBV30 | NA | TGTGCCTGGGCCCAGGGGTCTCGAAACACCATATATTTT | CAWAQGSRNTIYF
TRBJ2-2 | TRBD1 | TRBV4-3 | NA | TGCGCCAGCAGCCAAGAGACAGGGCGGAGGATGAACACCGGGGAGCTGTTTTTT | CASSQETGRRMNTGELFF
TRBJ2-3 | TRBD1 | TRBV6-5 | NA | TGTGCCAGCAGTCGGACAGGGGGTAGGACAGATACGCAGTATTTT | CASSRTGGRTDTQYF
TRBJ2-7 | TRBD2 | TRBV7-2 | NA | TGTGCCAGCAGTCAAGCCAGCGGGAGAGCGTACGAGCAGTACTTC | CASSQASGRAYEQYF
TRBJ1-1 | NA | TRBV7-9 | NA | TGTGCCAGCAGCTTATCGGGGATCACTGAAGCTTTCTTT | CASSLSGITEAFF
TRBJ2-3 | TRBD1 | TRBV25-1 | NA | TGTGCCAGCTCGGACAACAGGGGGCGAATAGGCACAGATACGCAGTATTTT | CASSDNRGRIGTDTQYF
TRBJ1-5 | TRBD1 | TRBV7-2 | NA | TGTGCCAGCAGCGGACAGGGGGGGAATCAGCCCCAGCATTTT | CASSGQGGNQPQHF
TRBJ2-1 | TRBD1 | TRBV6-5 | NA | TGTGCCAGCAGTTGGGACAGGGGGAATGAGCAGTTCTTC | CASSWDRGNEQFF
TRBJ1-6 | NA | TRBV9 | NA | TGTGCCAGCAGCTTGGGGGCAGGATCCTATAATTCACCCCTCCACTTT | CASSLGAGSYNSPLHF
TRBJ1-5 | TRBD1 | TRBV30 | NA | TGTGCCTGGAGTGTACAGGGGATGGGGCCCCAGCATTTT | CAWSVQGMGPQHF
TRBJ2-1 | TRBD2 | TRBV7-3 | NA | TGTGCCAGCAGCTCAATAGCGGGAGAGCAGTTCTTC | CASSSIAGEQFF
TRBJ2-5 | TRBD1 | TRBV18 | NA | TGTGCCAGCTCACCGAACAGGGGGCGCCAAGAGACCCAGTACTTC | CASSPNRGRQETQYF